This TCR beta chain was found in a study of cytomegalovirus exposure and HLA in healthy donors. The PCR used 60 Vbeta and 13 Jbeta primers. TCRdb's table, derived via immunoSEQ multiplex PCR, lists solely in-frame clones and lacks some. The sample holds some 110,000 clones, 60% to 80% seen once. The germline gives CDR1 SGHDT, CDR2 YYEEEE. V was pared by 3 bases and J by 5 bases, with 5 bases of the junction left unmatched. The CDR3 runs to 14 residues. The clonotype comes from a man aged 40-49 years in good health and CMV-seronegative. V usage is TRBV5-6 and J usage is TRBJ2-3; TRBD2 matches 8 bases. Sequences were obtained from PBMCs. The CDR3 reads CASSSGGPGDTQYF. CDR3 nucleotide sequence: TGTGCCAGCAGCTCGGGGGGGCCCGGAGATACGCAGTATTTT.